One and the same sample provided the 7 T cell receptor beta chains below, sequenced in a study of blood T cells in healthy people across ages. A J-beta primer mix and a sample-barcoded 5' primer were used in a second PCR of about 7 to 12 cycles. MiXCR, applied by TCRdb to the 5' RACE reads, yields one record per CDR3 protein. Of 1.5 million to 2 million distinct CDR3 sequences in the sample, 28% were seen once. Sequencing was carried out using blood. The receptors here all came from a woman in her 30s in good health.

This clonotype was counted a few times. The CDR3 DNA follows: TGTGCCAGCAGCTTGGATTCTCTAGCGCTCGGGGAGCTGTTTTTT. It specifies CASSLDSLALGELFF. The chain employs TRBV5-5 and TRBJ2-2; D is perhaps TRBD2 (6 bases). There are 15 residues in the CDR3. Between the trimmed V and J ends, which lost 0 bases and 7 bases, there was a span of 13 bases. The germline V gene encodes CDR1 SGHKS and CDR2 YYEKEE (reference sequence).

This clonotype has more than one count but fewer than ten. The DNA for the CDR3 is TGCGCCAGCAGCTCAAGGACAGGGATTAATGAAAAACTGTTTTTT. This sequence encodes CASSSRTGINEKLFF. The chain carries TRBV5-1 and TRBJ1-4, with 8 bases matching TRBD1. The CDR3 has 15 residues. V shed 3 bases and J 4 bases; nucleotides not matched to a gene: 5. CDR1 is SGHRS and CDR2 is YFSETQ in the germline V gene. The full variable domain, in which reference TRBV5-1 and TRBJ1-4 provide the parts outside the CDR3, is KAGVTQTPRYLIKTRGQQVTLSCSPISGHRSVSWYQQTPGQGLQFLFEYFSETQRNKGNFPGRFSGRQFSNSRSEMNVSTLELGDSALYLCASSSRTGINEKLFFGSGTQLSVL.

The chain links TRBV7-9 to TRBJ1-4; D gene uncertain. CDR3 length equals 13 residues. The V and J ends lost 7 bases and 3 bases respectively, with 9 bases between them. Germline V lookup: CDR1 SEHNR, CDR2 FQNEAQ (reference sequence). The DNA for the CDR3 is TGTGCCAGCACCATCGGTTCTAATGAAAAACTGTTTTTT. This codes for CASTIGSNEKLFF.

This clonotype was seen repeatedly, ten times or more. The J gene is TRBJ1-2, the V gene TRBV14; TRBD1 is a possible D gene (6 bases). V lost 0 bases to trimming and J lost 7 bases, with 18 bases between them. The V gene's germline CDR1 is SGHDN and CDR2 FVKESK. CDR3 length: 16 residues. Here the CDR3 DNA reads TGTGCCAGCAGCCAAGACGGATTACAGGGTGTAGGTGGCTACACCTTC. It specifies CASSQDGLQGVGGYTF. Variable domain in full (rest from reference TRBV14 and TRBJ1-2): EAGVTQFPSHSVIEKGQTVTLRCDPISGHDNLYWYRRVMGKEIKFLLHFVKESKQDESGMPNNRFLAERTGGTYSTLKVQPAELEDSGVYFCASSQDGLQGVGGYTFGSGTRLTVV.

Only a few counts were recorded for this clonotype. V gene TRBV15 combines with J gene TRBJ2-1; D remains ambiguous. Germline V CDR1 and CDR2: LNHNV, YYDKDF (reference sequence). The CDR3 has 15 residues. Between the trimmed V and J ends, which lost 0 bases and 4 bases, there was a span of 10 bases. Here the CDR3 DNA reads TGTGCCACCAGCAGAGATAGGATTTTGTACAATGAGCAGTTCTTC. It encodes CATSRDRILYNEQFF.

For this clonotype: One end of the junction varies from germline; a read error may be responsible. The gene calls are TRBV7-2 and TRBJ2-7; TRBD2 aligns across 7 bases. The CDR3 is 17 residues long. Looked up from germline, CDR1 is SGHTA and CDR2 is FQGNSA. The CDR3 sequence: CVSSLYSTRGSSYEQYF. CDR3 sequence (DNA): TGTGTCAGCAGCTTATATAGTACGCGGGGGAGCTCCTACGAGCAGTACTTC.

This clonotype was detected ten times or more. This chain uses TRBV24-1 with TRBJ2-3, with 11 bases fitting TRBD2. Germline V gene sequence: CDR1 KGHDR, CDR2 SFDVKD. This CDR3 has 16 residues. The ends lost 4 bases at V and 9 bases at J; junction bases unmatched: 11. The CDR3 DNA reads TGTGCCACCAGTGACCCCCTAGCGGGGGGCGTCCAGACGCAGTATTTT. As protein: CATSDPLAGGVQTQYF.